Below, one T cell receptor (beta chain) is given with its context. Antigen: not known. Here immunoSEQ multiplex PCR was the method, and the copy in TCRdb shows in-frame clones only, minus some. The sample carries roughly 96,000 clones, roughly 90% recorded once. Second-dose intervals near 4 or 12 weeks were combined. The CDR3 runs 15 residues. Trimming took 2 bases from V and 7 from J, leaving 12 bases between them. The V gene's germline CDR1 is SGHTA and CDR2 FQGNSA. The data were obtained in a study of T cell responses to AZD1222 COVID-19 vaccine. Study results and caveats: Recipients of two AZD1222 doses showed rising Spike-specific TCR breadth and depth. Clonal diversity was possibly underestimated, and the donors were mostly white British, with more females.

Sequencing was performed on peripheral blood, taken 28 days after the second AZD1222 dose. The rearrangement joins TRBV7-2 to TRBJ1-6; TRBD1 is a possible D gene (5 bases). The receptor's source is an adult who received the AZD1222 COVID-19 vaccine. CDR3 sequence (DNA): TGTGCCAGCAGCTTATCGCAGGGCGGGAATTCACCCCTCCACTTT. Translated, it gives CASSLSQGGNSPLHF.